These 20 T cell receptor beta chains came from one sample sequenced in a study of blood T cell repertoires in COVID-19. Assay: immunoSEQ multiplex PCR; the TCRdb copy retains only in-frame clones and omits some. The sample yields 200,000 to 300,000 clones, approximately 88% seen once. The sample consisted of PBMCs or T cells enriched from blood (not recorded which). Receptors originate from a middle-aged woman with acute COVID-19.

The chain combines TRBV7-8 with TRBJ2-1; 14 bases map to TRBD2. This CDR3 comprises 17 residues. The V gene end was trimmed by 2 bases and the J gene end by 8 bases; junction bases not matched to a gene: 8. Germline CDR1 and CDR2: SGHVS and FQNEAQ. The CDR3 bases are TGTGCCAGCAGCTTAACGACTAGCGGGAGGGCGTTGGATGAGCAGTTCTTC. Encoded protein: CASSLTTSGRALDEQFF.

The chain combines TRBV12-5 with TRBJ2-1; possible D gene TRBD2, 6 bases. The CDR3 loop spans 13 amino acids. Deletions cut 1 base from V and 7 bases from J, with 8 bases between. Germline V gene sequence: CDR1 LGHNT, CDR2 FRNRAP. The CDR3 DNA reads TGTGCTAGTGGTTTGGAGGGAGGTAATGAGCAGTTCTTC. It encodes CASGLEGGNEQFF.

On this clone itself: The sample holds other DNA sequences that translate to the same CDR3. The chain couples TRBV7-2 to TRBJ2-1; D is undetermined. From germline, CDR1 is SGHTA and CDR2 FQGNSA. Trimming took off 1 base at V and 3 bases at J, with 10 bases between the two ends. The CDR3 runs to 15 residues. The CDR3 DNA follows: TGTGCCAGCAGCTTAGGTCTAGTAAGCTACAATGAGCAGTTCTTC. Protein sequence: CASSLGLVSYNEQFF.

The V gene is TRBV18, the J gene TRBJ2-3, with a tentative D call TRBD1 (6 bases). Trimming left V 6 bases short and J 4 bases short, with 11 bases between. CDR3 length equals 13 residues. Germline loops: CDR1 KGHSH, CDR2 LQKENI. This CDR3 is CASSEQGPDTQYF. The CDR3 coding sequence is TGTGCCAGCTCTGAACAGGGACCAGATACGCAGTATTTT. Looking up the rest from reference TRBV18 and TRBJ2-3 gives the full variable domain: NAGVMQNPRHLVRRRGQEARLRCSPMKGHSHVYWYRQLPEEGLKFMVYLQKENIIDESGMPKERFSAEFPKEGPSILRIQQVVRGDSAAYFCASSEQGPDTQYFGPGTRLTVL.

The chain couples TRBV12-3 or TRBV12-4 to TRBJ1-1; weak D call: TRBD1 (5 bases). Trimming took off 3 bases at V and 10 bases at J, with 9 bases between the two ends. This CDR3 region has 11 residues. The DNA of the CDR3 is TGTGCCAGCAGTTTCCGGGGGTCAGCTTTCTTT. This gives the protein CASSFRGSAFF.

V and J are TRBV10-3 and TRBJ1-3; tentative D call: TRBD1 (6 bases). Germline CDR1 ENHRY, CDR2 SYGVKD. Trimming pared 6 bases from V and 0 bases from J, leaving 15 bases between. CDR3 size: 16 residues. The DNA for the CDR3 is TGTGCCATCAGGAAAAACGACAGGCACTCTGGAAACACCATATATTTT. Translated, it gives CAIRKNDRHSGNTIYF.

This chain uses TRBV27 with TRBJ2-1, with 8 bases fitting TRBD2. Germline-derived CDR1 and CDR2 are MNHEY and SMNVEV (reference sequence). The CDR3 has 15 amino acids. V lost 10 bases and J lost 4; bases outside the gene matches: 12. CDR3 nucleotides: TGTGCCAAATGGCCCGGCCGGGGGGGGTACAATGAGCAGTTCTTC. Protein sequence: CAKWPGRGGYNEQFF.

The chain uses TRBV7-3 and TRBJ1-2; 10 bases line up with TRBD1. Losses at the gene ends were 5 bases for V and 5 bases for J; bases not matched to a gene: 8. The CDR3 is made up of 15 amino acids. Germline lookup yields CDR1 SGHTA and CDR2 FQGTGA. This CDR3 is CASSATGTGDYGYTF. The CDR3 DNA follows: TGTGCCAGCAGCGCGACCGGGACAGGGGATTATGGCTACACCTTC. The whole variable domain, remainder taken from reference TRBV7-3 and TRBJ1-2, is GAGVSQTPSNKVTEKGKYVELRCDPISGHTALYWYRQSLGQGPEFLIYFQGTGAADDSGLPNDRFFAVRPEGSVSTLKIQRTERGDSAVYLCASSATGTGDYGYTFGSGTRLTVV.

The chain links TRBV7-9 to TRBJ2-5; the D gene is possibly TRBD2 (6 bases). Germline V lookup: CDR1 SEHNR, CDR2 FQNEAQ (reference sequence). Trimming shortened V by 5 bases and J by 3 bases, and 19 bases separated the two germline ends. The CDR3 contains 16 residues. As DNA, the CDR3 is TGTGCCAGCAGCCCGGGGAGGTTGAGGAGAGAAGAGACCCAGTACTTC. As protein: CASSPGRLRREETQYF.

The chain uses TRBV7-8 and TRBJ2-1, with D possibly being TRBD2 (5 bases). CDR3 length: 13 residues. CDR1 and CDR2 from the germline V gene are SGHVS and FQNEAQ. Trimming left V 1 base short and J 9 bases short, with 10 bases between. CDR3: CASSLVEGTEQFF. In DNA form, the CDR3 reads TGTGCCAGCAGCTTAGTAGAGGGTACTGAGCAGTTCTTC.

The rearrangement uses TRBV5-4 and TRBJ2-5; 11 bases line up with TRBD2. In germline, CDR1 is SGHNT, CDR2 YYREEE (reference sequence). The CDR3 is 17 amino acids. V was clipped by 1 base and J by 5 bases; unmatched bases: 10. CDR3 nucleotides: TGTGCCAGCAGCTTGTTGGGTAGCGGGAGGGGTAGGGAGACCCAGTACTTC. Translating gives CASSLLGSGRGRETQYF. Full variable domain (missing parts from reference TRBV5-4 and TRBJ2-5): ETGVTQSPTHLIKTRGQQVTLRCSSQSGHNTVSWYQQALGQGPQFIFQYYREEENGRGNFPPRFSGLQFPNYSSELNVNALELDDSALYLCASSLLGSGRGRETQYFGPGTRLLVL.

V gene TRBV7-2 combines with J gene TRBJ1-1; TRBD1 agrees at 9 bases. The trim removed 5 bases at V and 7 bases at J, leaving 8 bases unmatched. This CDR3 has 14 amino acids. Germline loops: CDR1 SGHTA, CDR2 FQGNSA. The CDR3 nucleotides are TGTGCCAGCAGCCCCGGACAGGGGCGCATTGAAGCTTTCTTT. It translates to CASSPGQGRIEAFF.

The rearrangement uses TRBV28 and TRBJ1-5, with a tentative D call TRBD1 (5 bases). V was trimmed by 0 bases and J by 6 bases, leaving 12 bases between them. The CDR3 sequence is 15 residues long. CDR1 and CDR2 from the germline V gene are MDHEN and SYDVKM. DNA of the CDR3: TGTGCCAGCAGTTTATGGCAGGGTGAGAGTCAGCCCCAGCATTTT. This translates into CASSLWQGESQPQHF.

This clone was found once. The genes are TRBV27 and TRBJ1-5; no clear D gene. Germline lookup yields CDR1 MNHEY and CDR2 SMNVEV (reference sequence). Trimming removed 6 bases at V and 0 bases at J, with 9 bases between. The CDR3 consists of 14 residues. DNA for the CDR3: TGTGCCAGCAGGAGGGCAGGTAGCAATCAGCCCCAGCATTTT. It is translated as CASRRAGSNQPQHF.

The chain employs TRBV5-6 and TRBJ1-6; D not resolved. The CDR3 runs 14 residues. Germline CDR1 SGHDT, CDR2 YYEEEE. The V and J ends lost 1 base and 9 bases respectively, with 11 bases between them. The DNA of the CDR3 is TGTGCCAGCAGCTTGCGGGAGTCGATTTCACCCCTCCACTTT. This sequence encodes CASSLRESISPLHF.

The rearrangement joins TRBV10-3 to TRBJ1-2; 7 nucleotides agree with TRBD1. There are 14 residues in the CDR3. CDR1 is ENHRY, CDR2 SYGVKD, per germline. V lost 0 bases to trimming and J lost 8 bases; unmatched junction nucleotides: 6. The CDR3 nucleotides read TGTGCCATCAGTGAGTCAAGGGGGCATATAGGCTACACCTTC. This encodes CAISESRGHIGYTF.

This chain joins TRBV27 and TRBJ1-1; 9 nucleotides line up with TRBD1. J lost 3 bases, V lost 4 bases, and 3 bases had no gene match. The CDR3 contains 14 residues. Germline loops: CDR1 MNHEY, CDR2 SMNVEV (reference sequence). The CDR3 sequence is CASSYGQGYTEAFF. The CDR3 DNA is TGTGCCAGCAGTTACGGACAGGGGTACACTGAAGCTTTCTTT.

The chain couples TRBV18 to TRBJ2-3; no definite D call. V was clipped by 3 bases and J by 3 bases, with 10 bases between them. This CDR3 contains 14 residues. The germline CDR1 and CDR2 sequences are KGHSH and LQKENI. CDR3 DNA: TGTGCCAGCTCACCGGTCGGAGCGACAGATACGCAGTATTTT. Residues: CASSPVGATDTQYF. Supplemented by reference TRBV18 and TRBJ2-3, the full variable domain reads NAGVMQNPRHLVRRRGQEARLRCSPMKGHSHVYWYRQLPEEGLKFMVYLQKENIIDESGMPKERFSAEFPKEGPSILRIQQVVRGDSAAYFCASSPVGATDTQYFGPGTRLTVL.

This clone turned up a few times. This sequence joins TRBV20-1 and TRBJ1-2; D not resolved. The CDR3 is 9 amino acids. V was trimmed by 5 bases and J by 5 bases, leaving 3 bases between them. The germline CDR1 and CDR2 sequences are DFQATT and SNEGSKA (reference sequence). The CDR3 nucleotides read TGCAGTGCTTTATATGGCTACACCTTC. It encodes CSALYGYTF.

CDR3 sequence (DNA): TGTGCCAGCTCACCGGGACTAGCGGGAGACCGCAATGAGCAGTTCTTC. This sequence encodes CASSPGLAGDRNEQFF. This rearrangement joins TRBV18 to TRBJ2-1; 14 bases match TRBD2. The V gene's germline CDR1 is KGHSH and CDR2 LQKENI. The CDR3 loop spans 16 amino acids. V dropped 3 bases and J dropped 6; count of bases not matched to a gene: 4.